What follows are 8 T cell receptor beta chains derived from one specimen sequenced in a study of T cell responses to AZD1222 COVID-19 vaccine. Using immunoSEQ multiplex PCR, the repertoire was profiled, and TCRdb retains in-frame clones only, with some absent. Of about 270,000 clones listed, 90% to 95% are singletons. Sequencing used peripheral blood, obtained 28 days after the second AZD1222 dose. These receptors all come from an adult who received the AZD1222 COVID-19 vaccine.

This chain links TRBV7-2 with TRBJ2-4; D tentatively reads TRBD1 or TRBD2 (5 bases each). V was trimmed by 10 bases and J by 0 bases, leaving 13 bases between them. The germline gives CDR1 SGHTA, CDR2 FQGNSA. CDR3 length: 14 amino acids. CDR3: CATREGLAKNIQYF. CDR3 nucleotides: TGTGCCACCCGAGAGGGGTTAGCCAAAAACATTCAGTACTTC.

V and J are TRBV9 and TRBJ1-1; D remains unclear. Germline CDR1 is SGDLS and CDR2 is YYNGEE. The CDR3 length is 14 residues. The V end was cut by 2 bases, the J end by 5 bases, with 13 bases between. The CDR3 is CASSVTGFNTEAFF. CDR3 nucleotide sequence: TGTGCCAGCAGCGTTACCGGGTTCAATACTGAAGCTTTCTTT.

V usage is TRBV30 and J usage is TRBJ1-6; D call uncertain. Trimming took off 0 bases at V and 10 bases at J, with 13 bases between the two ends. CDR3 size: 14 residues. Germline-derived CDR1 and CDR2 are GTSNPN and SVGIG (reference sequence). CDR3 DNA sequence: TGTGCCTGGAGTGTTGACACGGTGAGCTCACCCCTCCACTTT. It codes for CAWSVDTVSSPLHF.

The rearrangement joins TRBV7-2 to TRBJ1-2, with 8 bases aligning to TRBD1. Germline CDR1 and CDR2: SGHTA and FQGNSA. CDR3 length equals 15 residues. V lost 4 bases to trimming and J lost 4 bases; unmatched junction nucleotides: 8. The CDR3 region is CASSSLADRAYGYTF. CDR3 DNA: TGTGCCAGCAGCTCCTTGGCGGACAGGGCCTATGGCTACACCTTC. The full variable domain, in which reference TRBV7-2 and TRBJ1-2 provide the parts outside the CDR3, is GAGVSQSPSNKVTEKGKDVELRCDPISGHTALYWYRQSLGQGLEFLIYFQGNSAPDKSGLPSDRFSAERTGGSVSTLTIQRTQQEDSAVYLCASSSLADRAYGYTFGSGTRLTVV.

The chain uses TRBV15 and TRBJ1-2, with D uncertain. This CDR3 has 16 residues. CDR1 LNHNV and CDR2 YYDKDF come from the germline V gene (reference sequence). V lost 0 bases and J 4 bases, leaving 15 bases between the germline ends. CDR3 loop: CATSREARGIGYGYTF. The DNA of the CDR3 is TGTGCCACCAGCAGAGAGGCCCGGGGAATAGGCTATGGCTACACCTTC.

The chain uses TRBV7-9 and TRBJ2-7; D gene unclear. The V and J ends lost 1 base and 3 bases respectively, with 10 bases between them. CDR3 size: 14 residues. Germline V gene lookup returns CDR1 SEHNR and CDR2 FQNEAQ (reference sequence). CDR3 protein: CASSLEGQSYEQYF. For the CDR3, the DNA is TGTGCCAGCAGCTTAGAAGGCCAGAGCTACGAGCAGTACTTC. Complete variable domain (other parts from reference TRBV7-9 and TRBJ2-7): DTGVSQNPRHKITKRGQNVTFRCDPISEHNRLYWYRQTLGQGPEFLTYFQNEAQLEKSRLLSDRFSAERPKGSFSTLEIQRTEQGDSAMYLCASSLEGQSYEQYFGPGTRLTVT.

V is TRBV5-1 and J is TRBJ2-1; D is perhaps TRBD1 or TRBD2 (6 bases each). The CDR3 extends over 17 amino acids. Germline V gene sequence: CDR1 SGHRS, CDR2 YFSETQ. V lost 3 bases, J lost 10 bases, and 26 bases lay in between. CDR3 nucleotides: TGCGCCAGCAGCTCACACGTGAGGGGGAGGATCAAAAGCGAGCAGTTCTTC. Protein product: CASSSHVRGRIKSEQFF.

CDR3 protein: CASSSTSGSEEQYF. The CDR3 DNA reads as TGCGCCAGCAGCTCTACTAGCGGGAGTGAGGAGCAGTACTTC. The chain uses TRBV5-1 and TRBJ2-7; 11 nucleotides line up with TRBD2. Germline V CDR1 and CDR2: SGHRS, YFSETQ. The CDR3 is made up of 14 amino acids. The ends lost 3 bases at V and 7 bases at J; junction bases unmatched: 6.